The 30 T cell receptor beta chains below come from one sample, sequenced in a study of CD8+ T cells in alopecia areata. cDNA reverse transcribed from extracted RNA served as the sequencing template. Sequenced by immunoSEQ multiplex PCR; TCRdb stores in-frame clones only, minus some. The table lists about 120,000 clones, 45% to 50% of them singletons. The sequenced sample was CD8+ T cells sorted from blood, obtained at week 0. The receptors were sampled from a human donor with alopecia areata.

The CDR3 sequence is CASSFKPSGREPQHF. CDR3 DNA sequence: TGTGCCAGCAGTTTTAAGCCCTCTGGGAGGGAGCCCCAGCATTTT. The chain couples TRBV28 to TRBJ1-5; D remains ambiguous. The CDR3 contains 15 residues. Between the trimmed V and J ends, which lost 3 bases and 8 bases, there was a span of 17 bases. In germline, CDR1 is MDHEN, CDR2 SYDVKM.

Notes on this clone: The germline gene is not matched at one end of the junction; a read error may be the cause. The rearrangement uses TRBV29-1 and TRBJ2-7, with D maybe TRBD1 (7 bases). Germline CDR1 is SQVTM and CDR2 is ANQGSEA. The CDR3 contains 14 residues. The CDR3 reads CSVEEGQGGYEQYF. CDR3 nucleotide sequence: TGCAGCGTGGAAGAGGGTCAGGGGGGCTACGAGCAGTACTTC.

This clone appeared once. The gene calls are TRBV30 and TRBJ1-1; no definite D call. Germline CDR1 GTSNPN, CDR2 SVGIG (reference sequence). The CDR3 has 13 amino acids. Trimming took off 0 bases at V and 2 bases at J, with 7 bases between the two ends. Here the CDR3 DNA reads TGTGCCTGGAGTGTAACCGTTAACACTGAAGCTTTCTTT. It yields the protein CAWSVTVNTEAFF.

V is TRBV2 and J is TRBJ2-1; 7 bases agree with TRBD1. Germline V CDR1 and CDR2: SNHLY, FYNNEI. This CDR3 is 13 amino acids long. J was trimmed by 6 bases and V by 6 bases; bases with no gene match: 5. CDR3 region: CASRPGTANEQFF. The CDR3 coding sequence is TGTGCCAGCAGGCCCGGGACAGCCAATGAGCAGTTCTTC.

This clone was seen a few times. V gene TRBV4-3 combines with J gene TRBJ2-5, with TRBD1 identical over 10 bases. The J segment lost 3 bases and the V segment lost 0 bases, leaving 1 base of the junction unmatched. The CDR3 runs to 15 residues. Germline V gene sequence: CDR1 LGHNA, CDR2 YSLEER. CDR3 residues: CASSQDGTGEETQYF. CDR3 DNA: TGCGCCAGCAGCCAAGATGGGACAGGGGAAGAGACCCAGTACTTC.

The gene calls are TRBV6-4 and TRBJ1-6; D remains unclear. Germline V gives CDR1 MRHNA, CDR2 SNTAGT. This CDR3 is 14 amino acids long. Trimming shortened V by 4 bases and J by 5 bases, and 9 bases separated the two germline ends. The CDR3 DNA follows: TGTGCCAGCAGTGCCTCGGGTAATAATTCACCCCTCCACTTT. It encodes CASSASGNNSPLHF.

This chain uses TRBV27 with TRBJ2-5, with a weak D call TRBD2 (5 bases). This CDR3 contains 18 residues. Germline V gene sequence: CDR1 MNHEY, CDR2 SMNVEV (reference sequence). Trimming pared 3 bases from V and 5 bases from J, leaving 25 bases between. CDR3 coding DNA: TGTGCCAGCAGTTTTTCTGGACTGCGGGTCACACTTGGGGAGACCCAGTACTTC. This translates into CASSFSGLRVTLGETQYF.

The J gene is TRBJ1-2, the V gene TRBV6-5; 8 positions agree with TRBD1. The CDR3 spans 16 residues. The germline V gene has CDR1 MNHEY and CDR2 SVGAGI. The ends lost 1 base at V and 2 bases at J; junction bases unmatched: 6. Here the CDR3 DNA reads TGTGCCAGCAGTTACTTCCCGGGACAGGCCAACTATGGCTACACCTTC. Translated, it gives CASSYFPGQANYGYTF.

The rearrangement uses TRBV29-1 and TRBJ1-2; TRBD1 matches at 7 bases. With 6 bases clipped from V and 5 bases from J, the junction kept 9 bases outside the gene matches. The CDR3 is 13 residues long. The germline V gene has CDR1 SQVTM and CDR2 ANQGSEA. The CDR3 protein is CSVIPGQEYGYTF. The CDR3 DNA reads TGCAGCGTGATACCCGGACAGGAGTATGGCTACACCTTC.

CDR3 residues: CASSEAMTGSWDQYF. The CDR3, as DNA: TGTGCCAGCAGTGAAGCGATGACAGGGAGTTGGGACCAGTACTTC. The rearrangement links TRBV2 to TRBJ2-5; 7 nucleotides line up with TRBD1. The length of the CDR3 is 15 residues. Germline CDR1 reads SNHLY; CDR2 reads FYNNEI. J gave up 10 bases and V 0 bases, and 11 bases lay outside the gene matches.

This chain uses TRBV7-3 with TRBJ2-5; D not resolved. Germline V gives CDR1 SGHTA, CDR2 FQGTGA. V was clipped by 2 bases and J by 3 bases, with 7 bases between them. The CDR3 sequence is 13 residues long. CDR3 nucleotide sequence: TGTGCCAGCAGCTTAGGTCCAAAAGAGACCCAGTACTTC. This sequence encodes CASSLGPKETQYF.

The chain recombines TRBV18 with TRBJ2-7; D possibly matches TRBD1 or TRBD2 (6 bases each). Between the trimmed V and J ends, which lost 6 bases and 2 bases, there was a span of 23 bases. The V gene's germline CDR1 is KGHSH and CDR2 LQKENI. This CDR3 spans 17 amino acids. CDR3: CASSIGRGESPTYEQYF. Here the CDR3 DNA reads TGTGCCAGCTCCATCGGAAGGGGGGAGTCCCCGACCTACGAGCAGTACTTC.

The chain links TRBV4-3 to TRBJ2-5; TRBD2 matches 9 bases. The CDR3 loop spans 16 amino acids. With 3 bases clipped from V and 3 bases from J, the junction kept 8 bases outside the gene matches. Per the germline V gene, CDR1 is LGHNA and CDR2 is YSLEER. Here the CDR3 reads CASSQERRGGEETQYF. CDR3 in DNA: TGCGCCAGCAGCCAGGAGAGGCGCGGGGGGGAAGAGACCCAGTACTTC.

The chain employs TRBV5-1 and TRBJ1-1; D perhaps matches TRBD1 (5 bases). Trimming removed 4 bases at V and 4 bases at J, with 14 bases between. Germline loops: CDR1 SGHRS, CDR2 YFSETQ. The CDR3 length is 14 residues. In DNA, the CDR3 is TGCGCCAGCAGCCCCGCCGTGGGGGGCACTGAAGCTTTCTTT. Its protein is CASSPAVGGTEAFF.

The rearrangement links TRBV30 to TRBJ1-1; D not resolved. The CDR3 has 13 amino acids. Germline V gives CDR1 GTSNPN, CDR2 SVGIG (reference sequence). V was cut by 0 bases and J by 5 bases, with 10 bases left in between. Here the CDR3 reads CAWSVDTSTEAFF. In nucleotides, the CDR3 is TGTGCCTGGAGTGTAGACACCTCGACTGAAGCTTTCTTT.

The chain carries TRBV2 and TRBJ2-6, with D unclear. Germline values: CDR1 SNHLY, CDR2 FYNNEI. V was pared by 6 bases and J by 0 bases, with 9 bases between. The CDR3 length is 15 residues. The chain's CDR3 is CASSGSISGANVLTF. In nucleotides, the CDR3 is TGTGCCAGCAGCGGCAGTATCTCTGGGGCCAACGTCCTGACTTTC.

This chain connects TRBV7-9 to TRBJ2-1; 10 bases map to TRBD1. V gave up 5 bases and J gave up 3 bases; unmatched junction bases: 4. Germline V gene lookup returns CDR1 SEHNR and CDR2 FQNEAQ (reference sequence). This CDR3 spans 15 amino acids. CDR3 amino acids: CASSGRDRGYNEQFF. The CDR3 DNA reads TGTGCCAGCAGCGGCCGGGACAGGGGCTACAATGAGCAGTTCTTC.

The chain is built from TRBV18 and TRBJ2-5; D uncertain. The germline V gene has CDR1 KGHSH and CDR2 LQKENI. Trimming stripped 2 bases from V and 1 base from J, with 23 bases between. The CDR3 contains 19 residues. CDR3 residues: CASSPVGSRPGGLQETQYF. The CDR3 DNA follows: TGTGCCAGCTCACCAGTGGGGTCTAGGCCCGGCGGTCTCCAAGAGACCCAGTACTTC.

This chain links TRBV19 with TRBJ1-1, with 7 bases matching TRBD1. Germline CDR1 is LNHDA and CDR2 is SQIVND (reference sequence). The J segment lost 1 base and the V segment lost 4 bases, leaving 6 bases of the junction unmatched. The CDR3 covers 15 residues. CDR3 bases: TGTGCCAGTAGTACCGGACAGGCCTCGAACACTGAAGCTTTCTTT. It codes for CASSTGQASNTEAFF.

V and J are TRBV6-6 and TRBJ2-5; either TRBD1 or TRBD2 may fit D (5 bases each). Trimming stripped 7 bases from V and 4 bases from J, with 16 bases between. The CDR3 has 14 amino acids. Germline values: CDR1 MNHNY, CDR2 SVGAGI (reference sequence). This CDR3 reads CASTLGVWGETQYF. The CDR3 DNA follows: TGTGCCAGCACTCTGGGGGTTTGGGGAGAGACCCAGTACTTC.

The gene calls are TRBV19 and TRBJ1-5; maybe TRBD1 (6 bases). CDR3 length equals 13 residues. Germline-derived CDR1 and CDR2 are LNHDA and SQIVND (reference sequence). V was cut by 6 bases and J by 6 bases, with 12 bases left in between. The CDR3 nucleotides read TGTGCCAGTAGCCGCCTCAGGGGTCAGCCCCAGCATTTT. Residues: CASSRLRGQPQHF.

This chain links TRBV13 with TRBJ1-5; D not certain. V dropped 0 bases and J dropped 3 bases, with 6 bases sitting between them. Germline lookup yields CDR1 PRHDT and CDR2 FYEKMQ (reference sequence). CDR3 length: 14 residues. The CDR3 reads CASSLGYSNQPQHF. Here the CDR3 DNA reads TGTGCCAGCAGCTTAGGGTATTCCAATCAGCCCCAGCATTTT.

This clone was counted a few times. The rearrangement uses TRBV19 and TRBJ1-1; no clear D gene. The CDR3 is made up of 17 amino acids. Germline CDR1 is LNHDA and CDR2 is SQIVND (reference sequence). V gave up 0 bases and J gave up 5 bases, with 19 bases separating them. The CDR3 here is CASSIDHEEGIMTEAFF. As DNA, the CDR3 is TGTGCCAGTAGTATAGATCACGAGGAGGGAATTATGACTGAAGCTTTCTTT.

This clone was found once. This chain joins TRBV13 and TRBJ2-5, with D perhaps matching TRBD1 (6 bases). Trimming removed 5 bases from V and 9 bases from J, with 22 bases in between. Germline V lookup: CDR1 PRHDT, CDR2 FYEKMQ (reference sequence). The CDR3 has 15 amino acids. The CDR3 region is CASSEGVAGVPSQYF. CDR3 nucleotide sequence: TGTGCCAGCAGCGAAGGGGTCGCAGGGGTCCCATCCCAGTACTTC.

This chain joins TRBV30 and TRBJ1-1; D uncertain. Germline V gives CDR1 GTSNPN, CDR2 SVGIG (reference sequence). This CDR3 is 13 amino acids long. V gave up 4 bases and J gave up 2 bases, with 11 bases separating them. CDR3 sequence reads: CAWNLDVNTEAFF. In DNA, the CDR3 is TGTGCCTGGAACTTAGACGTTAACACTGAAGCTTTCTTT.

The CDR3 nucleotides read TGTGCCTGGGGGCCGGACCTTGGTGAGGAGCAGTACTTC. It codes for CAWGPDLGEEQYF. The chain is built from TRBV30 and TRBJ2-7; D is unclear. Germline lookup yields CDR1 GTSNPN and CDR2 SVGIG (reference sequence). The CDR3 length is 13 residues. Trimming shortened V by 5 bases and J by 7 bases, and 18 bases separated the two germline ends.

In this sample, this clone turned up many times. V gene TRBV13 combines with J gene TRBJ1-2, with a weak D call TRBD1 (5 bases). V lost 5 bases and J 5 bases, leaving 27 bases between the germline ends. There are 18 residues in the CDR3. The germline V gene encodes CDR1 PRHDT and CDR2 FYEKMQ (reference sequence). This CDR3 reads CASSLSALGSTVPYGYTF. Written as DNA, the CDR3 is TGTGCCAGCAGCCTATCGGCGTTGGGCTCGACAGTCCCGTATGGCTACACCTTC. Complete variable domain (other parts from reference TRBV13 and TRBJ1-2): AAGVIQSPRHLIKEKRETATLKCYPIPRHDTVYWYQQGPGQDPQFLISFYEKMQSDKGSIPDRFSAQQFSDYHSELNMSSLELGDSALYFCASSLSALGSTVPYGYTFGSGTRLTVV.

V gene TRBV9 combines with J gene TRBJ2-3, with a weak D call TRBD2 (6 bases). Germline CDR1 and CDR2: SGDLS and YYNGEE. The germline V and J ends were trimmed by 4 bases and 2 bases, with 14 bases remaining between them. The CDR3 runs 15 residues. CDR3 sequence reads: CASSPTRGNTDTQYF. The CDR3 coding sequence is TGTGCCAGCAGCCCGACTAGGGGTAACACAGATACGCAGTATTTT.

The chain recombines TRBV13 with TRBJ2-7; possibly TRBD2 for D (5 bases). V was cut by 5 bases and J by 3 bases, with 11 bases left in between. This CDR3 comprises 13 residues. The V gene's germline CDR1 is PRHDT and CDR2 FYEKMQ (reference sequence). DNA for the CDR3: TGTGCCAGCAGCAGCGGCGCGGACTACGAGCAGTACTTC. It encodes CASSSGADYEQYF.

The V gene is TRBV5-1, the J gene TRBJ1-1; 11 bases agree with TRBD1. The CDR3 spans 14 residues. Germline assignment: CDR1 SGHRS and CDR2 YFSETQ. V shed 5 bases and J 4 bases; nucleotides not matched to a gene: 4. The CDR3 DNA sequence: TGCGCCAGCAGGCGGACAGGGGGCGGCACTGAAGCTTTCTTT. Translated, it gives CASRRTGGGTEAFF.